The clone carrying this T cell receptor beta chain was counted ten times or more. What it recognizes is unknown. RNA transcripts served as template for amplifying TCR beta CDR3 sequences. The first-round RT-PCR employed HTBI primers together with the Qiagen OneStep RT-PCR kit. A multiplex PCR was then performed as the second round. Each CDR3 protein is one row after TCRdb ran MiXCR on the multiplex PCR reads. The sample has 500,000 to 700,000 distinct CDR3 sequences; around a fifth are singletons. There are 15 residues in the CDR3. Trimming cost V 5 bases and J 7 bases, with 18 bases left between them. Germline values: CDR1 LNHDA, CDR2 SQIVND (reference sequence). The data were obtained in a study of Graves' ophthalmopathy and Graves' hyperthyroidism. Being free of ophthalmopathy for 18 months of follow-up defined stable hyperthyroidism. Study findings and constraints: It was with 65% to 71% sensitivity and approximately 72% specificity that the model predicted ophthalmopathy progression. A model of 13 signatures distinguished ophthalmopathy from stable hyperthyroidism at around 90% sensitivity and 81.08% specificity.

The TCR comes from a woman between 18 and 30 years old with stable Graves' hyperthyroidism. Some clones in this sample may be carry-over from other donors' samples. The chain uses TRBV19 and TRBJ1-5, with D possibly being TRBD1 (5 bases). Specimen: peripheral blood. The CDR3 loop is CASSSETRVVQPQHF. As DNA, the CDR3 is TGTGCCAGTAGTTCTGAGACCAGGGTAGTCCAGCCCCAGCATTTT.